This TCR beta chain was sequenced during a study of shared clonotypes between healthy human individuals. Study results and caveats: Some naive CD4 clonotypes, around 4.9%, turned up in common across a handful of donors.

Repertoires were generated with immunoSEQ multiplex PCR, while TCRdb's copy carries only in-frame clones and drops some. This table holds around 2.5 million clones, approximately 94% found once. V dropped 5 bases and J dropped 7 bases, with 14 bases sitting between them. This CDR3 has 13 residues. Germline CDR1 MDHEN, CDR2 SYDVKM. Recent acute infections and vaccinations were absent in the healthy HIV-negative adult donors. A word on this clone: Antigen: not known.

This clonotype was obtained from a man between 18 and 29 years old in good health. Some clones in this sample may be carry-over from other donors' samples. Material: naive CD4+ T cells from PBMCs. Subset specified: CD45RA+ positively selected. The V gene is TRBV28, the J gene TRBJ1-2, with a tentative D call TRBD1 (6 bases). CDR3 loop: CASSPGQSGGYTF. The CDR3 coding sequence is TGTGCCAGCAGTCCCGGACAGTCGGGTGGCTACACCTTC.